This entry features one TCR beta chain sequence. Its antigen remains unknown. The sample originates from a study of shared clonotypes between healthy human individuals. Researchers ran the assay at a deep level. The quantity of DNA used in unsorted PBMC replicate PCRs was roughly 320 ng, corresponding to tens of thousands of T cell genomes. The data were produced by immunoSEQ multiplex PCR, yet TCRdb's version contains in-frame clones alone and is incomplete. The sample yields 450,000 to 500,000 clones, around 80% seen once. General study results and limits: The study sampled only blood, and tissue repertoires likely differ.

The V gene end was trimmed by 3 bases and the J gene end by 1 base; junction bases not matched to a gene: 17. The CDR3 loop spans 22 amino acids. The germline gives CDR1 KGHSH, CDR2 LQKENI. The chain carries TRBV18 and TRBJ2-2; 13 nucleotides agree with TRBD2. The sequence derives from a woman aged 40 to 50 in good health. Some clones in this sample may be carry-over from other donors' samples. Source material: PBMCs. The chain's CDR3 is CASSPTVGTSGTSTRNTGELFF. The CDR3 DNA reads TGTGCCAGCTCACCGACGGTTGGGACTAGCGGGACGAGTACGAGGAACACCGGGGAGCTGTTTTTT.